What follows are 25 T cell receptor beta chains derived from one specimen sequenced in a study of cytotoxic CD8 clonotypes in ibrutinib-treated CLL. Profiling relied on immunoSEQ multiplex PCR, and the TCRdb table lists in-frame clones only, not all of them. This sample yields 45,000 to 60,000 clones, of which approximately 52% are seen a single time; roughly 22% belongs to the top ten. Here the sequenced sample was PBMCs, taken after 24 months of ibrutinib treatment. These receptors were taken from a human donor with chronic lymphocytic leukemia.

Only one count was recorded for this clone. At one end the junction does not follow the germline gene, possibly because of a read error. The chain is built from TRBV6-1 and TRBJ2-3; 11 bases align to TRBD2. Germline V gene lookup returns CDR1 MNHNS and CDR2 SASEGT. The CDR3 totals 16 residues. CDR3 protein: CAISARTSGSTDTQYF. In DNA, the CDR3 is TGTGCCATCAGTGCCCGGACTAGCGGGAGCACAGATACGCAGTATTTT.

This clone was detected only a few times. The J gene is TRBJ1-1, the V gene TRBV20-1, with D unclear. There are 10 residues in the CDR3. V dropped 5 bases and J dropped 4 bases, with 5 bases sitting between them. CDR1 and CDR2 (germline): DFQATT, SNEGSKA (reference sequence). The chain's CDR3 is CSAPGTEAFF. Written as DNA, the CDR3 is TGCAGTGCTCCGGGCACTGAAGCTTTCTTT.

This clone was observed at least ten times. The chain is built from TRBV5-1 and TRBJ1-5; no firm D call. Germline V gene sequence: CDR1 SGHRS, CDR2 YFSETQ. V was trimmed by 0 bases and J by 2 bases, leaving 9 bases between them. The CDR3 sequence is 15 residues long. CDR3 bases: TGCGCCAGCAGCTTGGCCGGGGTAGGCAATCAGCCCCAGCATTTT. It is translated as CASSLAGVGNQPQHF.

The chain carries TRBV11-3 and TRBJ2-7; TRBD2 might be the D (5 bases). This CDR3 is built from 14 residues. V was trimmed by 5 bases and J by 5 bases, leaving 16 bases between them. Germline CDR1 reads SGHNT; CDR2 reads YENEEA. This CDR3 reads CASSLETGIDEQYV. Written as DNA, the CDR3 is TGTGCCAGCAGCCTCGAGACGGGAATAGACGAGCAGTACGTC.

The V and J genes are TRBV2 and TRBJ1-1; D might be TRBD1 (5 bases). CDR1 and CDR2 (germline): SNHLY, FYNNEI. The CDR3 totals 11 residues. V dropped 2 bases and J dropped 11 bases, with 9 bases sitting between them. The CDR3 spells CASSETWDAFF. The CDR3 DNA reads as TGTGCCAGCAGTGAAACCTGGGACGCTTTCTTT. The variable domain in full, completed from reference TRBV2 and TRBJ1-1, reads EPEVTQTPSHQVTQMGQEVILRCVPISNHLYFYWYRQILGQKVEFLVSFYNNEISEKSEIFDDQFSVERPDGSNFTLKIRSTKLEDSAMYFCASSETWDAFFGQGTRLTVV.

The chain combines TRBV5-1 with TRBJ1-2, with 8 bases identical to TRBD1. V shed 0 bases, J shed 5 bases, and the junction held 12 bases outside the gene matches. The CDR3 spans 17 residues. CDR1 and CDR2 (germline): SGHRS, YFSETQ. CDR3 amino acids: CASSLGQGRPGPYGYTF. CDR3 nucleotides: TGCGCCAGCAGCTTGGGACAGGGGAGGCCTGGGCCTTATGGCTACACCTTC.

J is TRBJ1-5 and V is TRBV29-1; a possible D gene is TRBD1 (5 bases). This CDR3 spans 14 amino acids. Germline values: CDR1 SQVTM, CDR2 ANQGSEA. The V end was cut by 7 bases, the J end by 0 bases, with 13 bases between. The CDR3 is CSALEGYSNQPQHF. CDR3 coding DNA: TGCAGCGCTCTAGAGGGGTATAGCAATCAGCCCCAGCATTTT.

V is TRBV9 and J is TRBJ2-7; 12 nucleotides agree with TRBD2. The V gene's germline CDR1 is SGDLS and CDR2 YYNGEE. CDR3 length equals 18 residues. V was pared by 3 bases and J by 1 base, with 11 bases of the junction left unmatched. CDR3: CASSAEGLAGELSYEQYV. The CDR3 coding sequence is TGTGCCAGCAGCGCCGAGGGACTAGCGGGTGAACTATCCTACGAGCAGTACGTC.

CDR3 amino acids: CASSLAGRHSGNTIYF. For the CDR3, the DNA is TGCGCCAGCAGCTTGGCGGGACGCCACTCTGGAAACACCATATATTTT. This chain uses TRBV5-1 with TRBJ1-3; TRBD1 might be the D (5 bases). Germline V gene sequence: CDR1 SGHRS, CDR2 YFSETQ. Trimming left V 0 bases short and J 0 bases short, with 10 bases between. The CDR3 runs 16 residues.

Only a few counts were recorded for this clone. The chain couples TRBV6-1 to TRBJ1-5; no firm D call. Germline V lookup: CDR1 MNHNS, CDR2 SASEGT. This CDR3 comprises 14 residues. V lost 2 bases to trimming and J lost 4 bases, with 9 bases between them. As DNA, the CDR3 is TGTGCCAGCAGTGAAATTGGCAGAAATCAGCCCCAGCATTTT. As protein: CASSEIGRNQPQHF.

This clone was counted once. V usage is TRBV7-9 and J usage is TRBJ2-3; 7 nucleotides align to TRBD1. The trim removed 0 bases at V and 5 bases at J, leaving 5 bases unmatched. The CDR3 runs to 15 residues. Germline CDR1 is SEHNR and CDR2 is FQNEAQ (reference sequence). The DNA for the CDR3 is TGTGCCAGCAGCTTAGCGAGGGGGCCGGGAGATACGCAGTATTTT. Translating gives CASSLARGPGDTQYF.

This clone was counted a few times. This chain connects TRBV5-1 to TRBJ2-3, with D perhaps matching TRBD1 or TRBD2 (6 bases each). CDR1 is SGHRS and CDR2 is YFSETQ in the germline V gene. The CDR3 sequence is 17 residues long. V lost 0 bases and J lost 1, with 15 bases in between. The CDR3 protein is CASSLAYGGVGTDTQYF. CDR3 coding DNA: TGCGCCAGCAGCTTGGCCTACGGGGGCGTCGGCACAGATACGCAGTATTTT.

This clone occurred a few times. V is TRBV14 and J is TRBJ1-2; D gene unclear. The germline gives CDR1 SGHDN, CDR2 FVKESK. V lost 1 base to trimming and J lost 8 bases, with 8 bases between them. The CDR3 covers 12 residues. CDR3 coding DNA: TGTGCCAGCAGCCAAGGGCATAGGGGCTACACCTTC. The encoded protein is CASSQGHRGYTF.

The V call is TRBV5-1, the J call TRBJ2-1; 7 bases map to TRBD2. Trimming took 4 bases from V and 7 from J; bases not matched to a gene: 14. CDR1 and CDR2 (germline): SGHRS, YFSETQ. The CDR3 loop spans 16 amino acids. CDR3 in amino acids: CASSLAAGNGLNEQFF. The CDR3 DNA reads as TGCGCCAGCAGCCTAGCAGCGGGAAACGGTTTAAATGAGCAGTTCTTC.

The V call is TRBV5-1, the J call TRBJ1-4; D remains ambiguous. Germline V gene data show CDR1 as SGHRS and CDR2 as YFSETQ. Trimming shortened V by 0 bases and J by 3 bases, and 9 bases separated the two germline ends. There are 15 residues in the CDR3. In DNA, the CDR3 is TGCGCCAGCAGCTTGGACGGGCGCCCTAATGAAAAACTGTTTTTT. This encodes CASSLDGRPNEKLFF.

This clone was detected only once. V usage is TRBV5-1 and J usage is TRBJ2-2; D unresolved. The CDR3 extends over 15 amino acids. Germline loops: CDR1 SGHRS, CDR2 YFSETQ. The V end was cut by 4 bases, the J end by 6 bases, with 16 bases between. The chain's CDR3 is CASSLRTSTSGELFF. The DNA for the CDR3 is TGCGCCAGCAGCCTTCGCACATCCACCTCCGGGGAGCTGTTTTTT.

The chain links TRBV14 to TRBJ2-2; D perhaps matches TRBD2 (5 bases). V shed 3 bases and J shed 8 bases, with 19 bases lying between them. This CDR3 comprises 16 residues. CDR1 and CDR2 (germline): SGHDN, FVKESK. DNA for the CDR3: TGTGCCAGCAGCCAGTACGGGGTCCACACCGAAGGGGAGCTGTTTTTT. Translated: CASSQYGVHTEGELFF.

The rearrangement uses TRBV4-2 and TRBJ2-2; D assignment may be TRBD1 or TRBD2 (5 bases each). CDR3 length equals 16 residues. Germline assignment: CDR1 LGHNA and CDR2 YNFKEQ. V shed 2 bases and J shed 4 bases, with 14 bases lying between them. In DNA, the CDR3 is TGTGCCAGCAGCCAAAGGGACCAGGGTGCCACCGGGGAGCTGTTTTTT. Translation: CASSQRDQGATGELFF.

This clone has just one count. V is TRBV11-3 and J is TRBJ2-2, with D uncertain. Germline CDR1 is SGHNT and CDR2 is YENEEA. This CDR3 is 13 amino acids long. V was trimmed by 0 bases and J by 6 bases, leaving 5 bases between them. CDR3 nucleotide sequence: TGTGCCAGCAGCTTAGATGGCCCCGGGGAGCTGTTTTTT. It translates to CASSLDGPGELFF.

The J gene is TRBJ1-2, the V gene TRBV7-9, with a possible D match to TRBD1 (6 bases). The CDR3 has 13 amino acids. CDR1 is SEHNR and CDR2 is FQNEAQ in the germline V gene (reference sequence). The V gene lost 5 bases and the J gene lost 5 bases, with 12 bases spanning the gap. The DNA of the CDR3 is TGTGCCAGCAGCCCCCAGGGGATTTATGGCTACACCTTC. It encodes CASSPQGIYGYTF.

This chain links TRBV11-3 with TRBJ2-1; D is ambiguous. Per the germline V gene, CDR1 is SGHNT and CDR2 is YENEEA. The CDR3 spans 15 residues. The V end lost 5 bases, the J end lost 0 bases, and 11 bases lay between the germline ends. CDR3 nucleotide sequence: TGTGCCAGCAGCCCCACCCGAAGCTCCTACAATGAGCAGTTCTTC. Encoded protein: CASSPTRSSYNEQFF. The complete variable domain, with remaining parts taken from reference TRBV11-3 and TRBJ2-1, reads EAGVVQSPRYKIIEKKQPVAFWCNPISGHNTLYWYLQNLGQGPELLIRYENEEAVDDSQLPKDRFSAERLKGVDSTLKIQPAELGDSAVYLCASSPTRSSYNEQFFGPGTRLTVL.

The V gene is TRBV28, the J gene TRBJ2-3; D not certain. V was clipped by 6 bases and J by 11 bases, with 12 bases between them. This CDR3 has 11 residues. Germline V gives CDR1 MDHEN, CDR2 SYDVKM. This chain's CDR3 is CASRSHKMQYF. DNA of the CDR3: TGTGCCAGCAGAAGCCACAAGATGCAGTATTTT.

The CDR3 DNA is TGTGCCCTCCAGGGGGCGCGGGGCACAGATACGCAGTATTTT. Its translation: CALQGARGTDTQYF. The chain is built from TRBV28 and TRBJ2-3; 8 nucleotides agree with TRBD1. Germline CDR1 and CDR2: MDHEN and SYDVKM. This CDR3 has 14 residues. Trimming at V came to 11 bases and at J to 1 base, leaving 8 bases not matched to a gene.

The J gene is TRBJ1-4, the V gene TRBV6-6; the match to TRBD1 covers 7 bases. This CDR3 region has 15 residues. CDR1 MNHNY and CDR2 SVGAGI come from the germline V gene (reference sequence). Germline trimming cut 6 bases from V and 10 bases from J; bases unmatched to any gene: 14. The CDR3 reads CASRYQGEQSGKLFF. The CDR3 nucleotides are TGTGCCAGCAGATATCAGGGGGAACAATCTGGAAAACTGTTTTTT.

This clone turned up a few times. For the CDR3, the DNA is TGTGCCAGCAGCCCCGACTCTGGGGCCAACGTCCTGACTTTC. Encoded protein: CASSPDSGANVLTF. The V gene is TRBV4-2, the J gene TRBJ2-6; D not resolved. The V end was cut by 4 bases, the J end by 0 bases, with 4 bases between. CDR3 length: 14 amino acids. From germline, CDR1 is LGHNA and CDR2 YNFKEQ.